A single sample gave rise to the 2 T cell receptor beta chains below, sequenced in a study of T cells after yellow fever vaccination. TCRdb fed the 5' RACE reads into MiXCR, producing one record per CDR3 protein. The table has a few hundred thousand distinct CDR3 sequences, 6.8% seen once. The sequencing used PBMCs, collected roughly 46 days after the first yellow fever vaccination. Receptor source: a man between 18 and 35 years old who received the YFV17D yellow fever vaccine.

The chain is built from TRBV19 and TRBJ1-1; perhaps TRBD1 as D (6 bases). There are 14 residues in the CDR3. Trimming took off 5 bases at V and 4 bases at J, with 14 bases between the two ends. Germline CDR1 reads LNHDA; CDR2 reads SQIVND (reference sequence). The CDR3 DNA reads TGTGCCAGTAGTGCTCCGGAGGGGGTCACTGAAGCTTTCTTT. This translates into CASSAPEGVTEAFF.

The chain couples TRBV7-3 to TRBJ2-3; 9 positions match TRBD2. This CDR3 comprises 16 residues. The V gene end was trimmed by 5 bases and the J gene end by 3 bases; junction bases not matched to a gene: 9. Germline lookup yields CDR1 SGHTA and CDR2 FQGTGA. CDR3 region: CASSPGTSSATDTQYF. DNA of the CDR3: TGTGCCAGCAGCCCTGGGACTAGCTCGGCAACAGATACGCAGTATTTT.